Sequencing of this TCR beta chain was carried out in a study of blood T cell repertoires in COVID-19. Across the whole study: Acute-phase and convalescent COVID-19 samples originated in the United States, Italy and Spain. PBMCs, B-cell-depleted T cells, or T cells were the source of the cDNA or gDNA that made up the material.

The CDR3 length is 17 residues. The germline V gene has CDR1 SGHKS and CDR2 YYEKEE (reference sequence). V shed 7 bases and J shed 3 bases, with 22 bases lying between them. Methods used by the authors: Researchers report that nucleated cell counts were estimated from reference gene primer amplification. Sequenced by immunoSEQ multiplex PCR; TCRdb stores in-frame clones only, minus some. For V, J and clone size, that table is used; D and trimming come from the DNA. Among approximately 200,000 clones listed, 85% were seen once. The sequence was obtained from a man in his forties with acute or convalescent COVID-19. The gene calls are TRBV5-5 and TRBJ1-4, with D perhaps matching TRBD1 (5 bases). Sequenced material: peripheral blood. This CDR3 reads CASGWGWSFSSNEKLFF. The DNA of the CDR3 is TGTGCCAGCGGCTGGGGCTGGAGTTTTTCCTCTAATGAAAAACTGTTTTTT.